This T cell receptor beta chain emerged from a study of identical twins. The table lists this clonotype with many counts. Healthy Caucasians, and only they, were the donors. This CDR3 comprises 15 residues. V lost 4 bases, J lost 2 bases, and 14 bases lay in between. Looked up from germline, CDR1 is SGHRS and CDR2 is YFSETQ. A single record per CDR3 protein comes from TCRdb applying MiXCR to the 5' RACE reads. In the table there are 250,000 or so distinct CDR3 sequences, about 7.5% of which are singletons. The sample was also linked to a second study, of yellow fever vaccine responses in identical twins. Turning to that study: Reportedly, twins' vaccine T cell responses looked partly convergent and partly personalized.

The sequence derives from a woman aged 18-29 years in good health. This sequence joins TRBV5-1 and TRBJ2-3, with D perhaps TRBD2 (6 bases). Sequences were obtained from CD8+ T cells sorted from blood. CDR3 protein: CASSPWGGNTDTQYF. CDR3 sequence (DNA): TGCGCCAGCAGCCCGTGGGGCGGGAACACAGATACGCAGTATTTT.